These 30 T cell receptor beta chains came from one sample sequenced in a study of cytomegalovirus exposure and HLA in healthy donors. 13 Jbeta primers and 60 Vbeta primers were used for the PCR. The method was immunoSEQ multiplex PCR; TCRdb's version includes in-frame clones alone and lacks a portion of them. The sample includes about 93,000 clones, around 77% seen only once; the top ten take approximately 0.56%. Source material: PBMCs. These receptors originate from a young man in good health and CMV-seronegative.

V and J are TRBV4-3 and TRBJ2-1; 9 positions agree with TRBD1. This CDR3 comprises 16 residues. Trimming removed 1 base from V and 6 bases from J; junction bases left unmatched: 7. The germline V gene encodes CDR1 LGHNA and CDR2 YSLEER. CDR3 protein: CASSQAGQGTFNEQFF. The CDR3 region has the DNA TGCGCCAGCAGCCAAGCCGGACAGGGGACTTTCAATGAGCAGTTCTTC.

The chain joins TRBV9 to TRBJ2-5; the match to TRBD2 covers 7 bases. The trim removed 0 bases at V and 0 bases at J, leaving 2 bases unmatched. The CDR3 spans 15 residues. CDR1 SGDLS and CDR2 YYNGEE come from the germline V gene. The CDR3 is CASSVGGSNQETQYF. CDR3 DNA: TGTGCCAGCAGCGTAGGCGGGAGTAACCAAGAGACCCAGTACTTC.

This clone was counted between two and nine times. The J gene is TRBJ1-2, the V gene TRBV6-1; D is uncertain. The germline gives CDR1 MNHNS, CDR2 SASEGT. With 4 bases removed from V and 4 bases from J, the gap between germline ends came to 7 bases. This CDR3 spans 12 amino acids. The CDR3 sequence: CASSVAVYGYTF. The DNA of the CDR3 is TGTGCCAGCAGTGTCGCAGTCTATGGCTACACCTTC.

J is TRBJ2-1 and V is TRBV11-1, with 9 bases identical to TRBD1. J was trimmed by 7 bases and V by 3 bases; bases with no gene match: 7. Per germline, CDR1 SGHAT and CDR2 FQDESV (reference sequence). The CDR3 loop spans 15 amino acids. Here the CDR3 DNA reads TGTGCCAGCAGCTTCCGGGACAGGGATTGGAATGAGCAGTTCTTC. Translating gives CASSFRDRDWNEQFF.

The chain recombines TRBV15 with TRBJ1-4, with 7 bases matching TRBD1. CDR1 and CDR2 (germline): LNHNV, YYDKDF (reference sequence). This CDR3 is built from 15 residues. Trimming at V came to 3 bases and at J to 5 bases, leaving 6 bases not matched to a gene. The CDR3 DNA reads as TGTGCCACCAGCAGGACAGGACAGGAAAATGAAAAACTGTTTTTT. Translated, it gives CATSRTGQENEKLFF.

This clone has only a few counts. V gene TRBV5-1 combines with J gene TRBJ2-7, with D perhaps TRBD1 (5 bases). Trimming took off 1 base at V and 5 bases at J, with 19 bases between the two ends. The CDR3 length is 16 residues. CDR1 and CDR2 (germline): SGHRS, YFSETQ. CDR3 nucleotide sequence: TGCGCCAGCAGCTTGACCGGAAGGACATATTTCAACGAGCAGTACTTC. Translation: CASSLTGRTYFNEQYF. The variable domain in full, with the rest retrieved from reference TRBV5-1 and TRBJ2-7, is KAGVTQTPRYLIKTRGQQVTLSCSPISGHRSVSWYQQTPGQGLQFLFEYFSETQRNKGNFPGRFSGRQFSNSRSEMNVSTLELGDSALYLCASSLTGRTYFNEQYFGPGTRLTVT.

This clone was observed a few times. The gene calls are TRBV4-2 and TRBJ2-1; 8 bases map to TRBD2. This CDR3 region has 13 residues. In germline, CDR1 is LGHNA, CDR2 YNFKEQ. J gave up 11 bases and V 0 bases, and 3 bases lay outside the gene matches. CDR3 sequence: CASSQERGGKQFF. The DNA for the CDR3 is TGTGCCAGCAGCCAAGAACGGGGGGGGAAGCAGTTCTTC.

V usage is TRBV5-4 and J usage is TRBJ2-2; perhaps TRBD2 as D (5 bases). The V and J ends lost 0 bases and 2 bases respectively, with 11 bases between them. Germline CDR1 and CDR2: SGHNT and YYREEE (reference sequence). The CDR3 contains 16 residues. CDR3 protein: CASSLGRGFNTGELFF. The CDR3 DNA is TGTGCCAGCAGCTTGGGACGGGGATTCAACACCGGGGAGCTGTTTTTT.

As concerns this clone: Its ends do not fully match the called genes, so a read error is possible. The chain links TRBV9 to TRBJ2-2, with TRBD2 as a possible D gene (6 bases). Per the germline V gene, CDR1 is SGDLS and CDR2 is YYNGEE. The CDR3 sequence is 16 residues long. The DNA of the CDR3 is TGTGCCAGCAGCGTAGAGAGGGGATATGACACCGGGGGGCTGTTTTTT. Its translation is CASSVERGYDTGGLFF.

The gene calls are TRBV27 and TRBJ2-1; D not resolved. The germline CDR1 and CDR2 sequences are MNHEY and SMNVEV (reference sequence). This CDR3 comprises 13 residues. The V and J ends lost 5 bases and 6 bases respectively, with 11 bases between them. CDR3 loop: CASSLWAGNEQFF. CDR3 DNA sequence: TGTGCCAGCAGTCTGTGGGCTGGCAATGAGCAGTTCTTC.

Written as DNA, the CDR3 is TGCGCCAGCAGCTTGGGAGAACGTACAGGGGACTATGGCTACACCTTC. Translated, it gives CASSLGERTGDYGYTF. The rearrangement joins TRBV5-1 to TRBJ1-2, with 7 positions matching TRBD1. Trimming at V came to 0 bases and at J to 3 bases, leaving 8 bases not matched to a gene. Germline V lookup: CDR1 SGHRS, CDR2 YFSETQ. This CDR3 region has 16 residues.

The J gene is TRBJ2-7, the V gene TRBV7-8; 7 positions match TRBD1. V was clipped by 4 bases and J by 1 base; unmatched bases: 10. Germline CDR1 and CDR2: SGHVS and FQNEAQ. The CDR3 has 16 residues. The CDR3 coding sequence is TGTGCCAGCAGCTCGCTAACAGGGGTGCATTCCTACGAGCAGTACTTC. Translating it yields CASSSLTGVHSYEQYF.

The rearrangement links TRBV6-1 to TRBJ1-2; 8 bases align to TRBD1. Germline CDR1 reads MNHNS; CDR2 reads SASEGT. V dropped 5 bases and J dropped 3; count of bases not matched to a gene: 5. This CDR3 is built from 14 residues. The CDR3 DNA reads TGTGCCAGCAGTTCAGGGGGCGCCTACTATGGCTACACCTTC. The encoded protein is CASSSGGAYYGYTF.

The V call is TRBV29-1, the J call TRBJ2-5; 10 bases are shared with TRBD2. Germline-derived CDR1 and CDR2 are SQVTM and ANQGSEA. The CDR3 runs 14 residues. The V gene end was trimmed by 5 bases and the J gene end by 4 bases; junction bases not matched to a gene: 7. CDR3 protein: CSVMASGSGETQYF. The CDR3 DNA follows: TGCAGCGTTATGGCTAGCGGGAGCGGAGAGACCCAGTACTTC.

The V and J genes are TRBV18 and TRBJ1-1; weak D call: TRBD1 (6 bases). CDR1 is KGHSH, CDR2 LQKENI, per germline. The length of the CDR3 is 13 residues. V lost 2 bases and J 8 bases, leaving 12 bases between the germline ends. The CDR3 DNA reads TGTGCCAGCTCACCAGGAAAACAGGGCGAAGCTTTCTTT. Its protein product is CASSPGKQGEAFF.

The chain employs TRBV2 and TRBJ1-1; unclear D gene. V lost 7 bases to trimming and J lost 1 base, with 4 bases between them. This CDR3 is built from 11 residues. CDR1 and CDR2 (germline): SNHLY, FYNNEI. DNA for the CDR3: TGTGCCAGCACCCAGAACACTGAAGCTTTCTTT. This encodes CASTQNTEAFF.

J is TRBJ1-1 and V is TRBV6-5; possible D gene TRBD1, 5 bases. Germline V gene data show CDR1 as MNHEY and CDR2 as SVGAGI. The CDR3 is 14 residues long. Deletions cut 7 bases from V and 3 bases from J, with 15 bases between. The CDR3 nucleotides are TGTGCCAGCAATAAGGGTTGGGGGGACACTGAAGCTTTCTTT. It yields the protein CASNKGWGDTEAFF.

This clone came up once. A junction end diverges from the germline sequence, so it may reflect a read error. This chain links TRBV7-9 with TRBJ2-1; D is possibly TRBD2 (5 bases). Germline assignment: CDR1 SEHNR and CDR2 FQNEAQ (reference sequence). The CDR3 is 19 amino acids. The CDR3 protein is CSSSLGSEAIRSSYNEQFF. The CDR3 nucleotides read TGTTCCAGCAGCTTAGGTAGCGAAGCGATTAGGAGCTCCTACAATGAGCAGTTCTTC. The full variable domain, in which reference TRBV7-9 and TRBJ2-1 provide the parts outside the CDR3, is DTGVSQNPRHKITKRGQNVTFRCDPISEHNRLYWYRQTLGQGPEFLTYFQNEAQLEKSRLLSDRFSAERPKGSFSTLEIQRTEQGDSAMYLCSSSLGSEAIRSSYNEQFFGPGTRLTVL.

V usage is TRBV5-4 and J usage is TRBJ2-1; 9 nucleotides line up with TRBD2. The V segment lost 5 bases and the J segment 3 bases; nucleotides outside the gene matches: 6. The CDR3 has 15 residues. Germline loops: CDR1 SGHNT, CDR2 YYREEE (reference sequence). Here the CDR3 reads CASRFSGGSYNEQFF. In DNA, the CDR3 is TGTGCCAGCAGATTTAGCGGGGGCAGCTACAATGAGCAGTTCTTC.

This sequence joins TRBV7-6 and TRBJ2-5; 8 bases are shared with TRBD2. The CDR3 sequence is 16 residues long. In germline, CDR1 is SGHVS, CDR2 FNYEAQ. V was pared by 2 bases and J by 2 bases, with 7 bases of the junction left unmatched. The CDR3 loop is CASSLPTGGVQETQYF. In DNA form, the CDR3 reads TGTGCCAGCAGCTTACCCACGGGGGGGGTACAAGAGACCCAGTACTTC.

The rearrangement joins TRBV6-5 to TRBJ1-1; TRBD1 is a possible D gene (6 bases). Germline CDR1 and CDR2: MNHEY and SVGAGI. The CDR3 is 13 residues long. The V end lost 5 bases, the J end lost 5 bases, and 12 bases lay between the germline ends. This chain's CDR3 is CASSKQGRTEAFF. For the CDR3, the DNA is TGTGCCAGCAGTAAACAGGGAAGGACTGAAGCTTTCTTT.

The chain uses TRBV7-8 and TRBJ1-2; 7 nucleotides line up with TRBD1. V lost 4 bases and J lost 5; bases outside the gene matches: 22. The V gene's germline CDR1 is SGHVS and CDR2 FQNEAQ. CDR3 length equals 19 residues. The CDR3 coding sequence is TGTGCCAGCAGCTCCTACACGGGACAGAGCGTTTCTCCCGTTTATGGCTACACCTTC. Translated: CASSSYTGQSVSPVYGYTF.

This rearrangement joins TRBV7-9 to TRBJ2-1; 11 bases fit TRBD2. This CDR3 is 13 amino acids long. CDR1 is SEHNR, CDR2 FQNEAQ, per germline (reference sequence). Trimming cost V 8 bases and J 6 bases; bases outside gene matches: 3. CDR3 amino acids: CASLLAGVNEQFF. CDR3 nucleotide sequence: TGTGCCAGCCTACTAGCGGGAGTCAATGAGCAGTTCTTC.

This clone came up a few times. This sequence joins TRBV6-4 and TRBJ1-5; D unclear. V gave up 6 bases and J gave up 0 bases, with 6 bases separating them. The CDR3 is 13 amino acids. Germline V CDR1 and CDR2: MRHNA, SNTAGT. In DNA form, the CDR3 reads TGTGCCAGCAGCTCACATAGCAATCAGCCCCAGCATTTT. It encodes CASSSHSNQPQHF.

The rearrangement uses TRBV7-3 and TRBJ1-2; TRBD1 is a possible D gene (6 bases). The germline V and J ends were trimmed by 2 bases and 4 bases, with 17 bases remaining between them. The germline gives CDR1 SGHTA, CDR2 FQGTGA. This CDR3 contains 16 residues. Here the CDR3 DNA reads TGTGCCAGCAGCTTAGGGCAGACAGGAGAACGCTATGGCTACACCTTC. Its translation: CASSLGQTGERYGYTF.

The chain has TRBV10-3 and TRBJ1-4, with D perhaps TRBD1 (5 bases). Germline values: CDR1 ENHRY, CDR2 SYGVKD. The CDR3 totals 14 residues. V gave up 6 bases and J gave up 7 bases, with 15 bases separating them. Here the CDR3 reads CAISDGGGAEKLFF. The CDR3 bases are TGTGCCATCAGCGACGGGGGAGGGGCTGAAAAACTGTTTTTT.

The rearrangement uses TRBV9 and TRBJ2-7, with D possibly being TRBD1 (5 bases). The CDR3 has 15 amino acids. Looked up from germline, CDR1 is SGDLS and CDR2 is YYNGEE. Trimming stripped 3 bases from V and 6 bases from J, with 19 bases between. The CDR3 spells CASSETAQGRFEQYF. CDR3 DNA: TGTGCCAGCAGCGAAACGGCGCAGGGTAGGTTCGAGCAGTACTTC.

This clone was seen more than once but under ten times. This CDR3 is CASSQVWTLGRETQYF. In nucleotides, the CDR3 is TGTGCCAGCAGCCAAGTGTGGACCCTGGGGCGAGAGACCCAGTACTTC. The gene calls are TRBV14 and TRBJ2-5, with D perhaps TRBD1 (5 bases). This CDR3 contains 16 residues. CDR1 is SGHDN, CDR2 FVKESK, per germline. V was shortened by 1 base and J by 4 bases, with 16 bases between the two germline ends.

This sequence joins TRBV7-8 and TRBJ1-1, with D maybe TRBD1 (6 bases). This CDR3 is 15 amino acids long. Germline V gene data show CDR1 as SGHVS and CDR2 as FQNEAQ. With 5 bases removed from V and 4 bases from J, the gap between germline ends came to 17 bases. CDR3 residues: CASSQSQGPSTEAFF. As DNA, the CDR3 is TGTGCCAGCAGCCAGTCACAGGGACCCTCCACTGAAGCTTTCTTT.

This rearrangement joins TRBV5-4 to TRBJ2-1; 15 bases align to TRBD2. CDR3 length equals 15 residues. Unmatched junction bases numbered 2, after V lost 2 bases and J lost 8 bases. Germline V CDR1 and CDR2: SGHNT, YYREEE (reference sequence). For the CDR3, the DNA is TGTGCCAGCAGCTTCGGACTAGCGGGAGGGTATGAGCAGTTCTTC. This translates into CASSFGLAGGYEQFF.